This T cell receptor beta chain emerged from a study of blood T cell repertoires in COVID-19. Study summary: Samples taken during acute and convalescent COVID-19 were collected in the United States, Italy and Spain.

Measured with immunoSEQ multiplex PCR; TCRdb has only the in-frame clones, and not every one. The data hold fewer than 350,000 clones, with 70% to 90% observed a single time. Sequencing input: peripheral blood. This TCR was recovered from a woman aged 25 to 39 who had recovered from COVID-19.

CDR3 amino acids: CASVDRLNEKLFF. The CDR3, as DNA: TGTGCCAGTGTCGACAGGCTGAATGAAAAACTGTTTTTT. The rearrangement joins TRBV19 to TRBJ1-4, with D possibly TRBD1 on 6 matching bases. The CDR3 totals 13 residues. Trimming cost V 8 bases and J 5 bases, with 12 bases left between them. Per germline, CDR1 LNHDA and CDR2 SQIVND (reference sequence).